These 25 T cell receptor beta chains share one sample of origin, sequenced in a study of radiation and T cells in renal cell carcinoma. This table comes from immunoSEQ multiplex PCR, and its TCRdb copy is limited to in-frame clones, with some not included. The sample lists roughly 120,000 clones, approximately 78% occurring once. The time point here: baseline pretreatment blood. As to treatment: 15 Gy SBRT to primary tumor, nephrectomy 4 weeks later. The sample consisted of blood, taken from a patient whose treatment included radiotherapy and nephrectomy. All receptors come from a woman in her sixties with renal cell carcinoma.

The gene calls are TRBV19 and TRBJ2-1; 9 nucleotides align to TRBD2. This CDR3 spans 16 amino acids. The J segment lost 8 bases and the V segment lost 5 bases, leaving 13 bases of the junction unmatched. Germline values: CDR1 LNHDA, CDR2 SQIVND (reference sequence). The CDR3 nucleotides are TGTGCCAGTAGTTCCCTAGGGGGAGAGCGGGAGGATGAGCAGTTCTTC. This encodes CASSSLGGEREDEQFF.

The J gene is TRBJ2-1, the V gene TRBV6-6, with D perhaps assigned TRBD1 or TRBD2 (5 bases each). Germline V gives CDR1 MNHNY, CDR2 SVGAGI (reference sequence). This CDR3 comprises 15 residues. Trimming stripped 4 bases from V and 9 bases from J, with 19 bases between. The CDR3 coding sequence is TGTGCCAGCAGTTCCTCGGGGACGGGCACAAGTGAGCAGTTCTTC. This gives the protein CASSSSGTGTSEQFF.

DNA for the CDR3: TGTGCCAGCAGTTACAACTCGTTGGGGGAGACCCAGTACTTC. It specifies CASSYNSLGETQYF. This chain links TRBV6-5 with TRBJ2-5; D is ambiguous. Germline CDR1 and CDR2: MNHEY and SVGAGI. V shed 2 bases and J shed 5 bases, with 12 bases lying between them. This CDR3 has 14 residues.

This chain's CDR3 is CASSVDPSSREQFF. In nucleotides, the CDR3 is TGTGCCAGCAGCGTAGACCCTAGCTCAAGGGAGCAGTTCTTC. The gene calls are TRBV9 and TRBJ2-1, with TRBD2 as a possible D gene (5 bases). There are 14 residues in the CDR3. Germline V gene data show CDR1 as SGDLS and CDR2 as YYNGEE. Trimming cost V 0 bases and J 10 bases, with 14 bases left between them.

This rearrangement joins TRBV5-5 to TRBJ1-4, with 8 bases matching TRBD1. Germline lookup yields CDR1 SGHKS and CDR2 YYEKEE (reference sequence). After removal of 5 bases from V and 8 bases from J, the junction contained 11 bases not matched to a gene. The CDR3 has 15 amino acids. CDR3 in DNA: TGTGCCAGCAGAGGGGACCAGGGGGCGCGGGAAAAACTGTTTTTT. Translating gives CASRGDQGAREKLFF.

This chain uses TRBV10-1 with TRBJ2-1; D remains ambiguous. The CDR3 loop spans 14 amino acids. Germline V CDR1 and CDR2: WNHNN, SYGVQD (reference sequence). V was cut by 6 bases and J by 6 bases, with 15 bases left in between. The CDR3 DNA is TGCGCCAGCAGCGCCACCCTCGGCTCCAATGAGCAGTTCTTC. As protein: CASSATLGSNEQFF.

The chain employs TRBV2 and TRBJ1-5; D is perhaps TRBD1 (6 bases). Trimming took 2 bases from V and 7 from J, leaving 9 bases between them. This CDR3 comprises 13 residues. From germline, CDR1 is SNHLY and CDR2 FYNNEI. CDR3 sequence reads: CASSETGIQPQHF. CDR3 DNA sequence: TGTGCCAGCAGTGAAACAGGGATCCAGCCCCAGCATTTT.

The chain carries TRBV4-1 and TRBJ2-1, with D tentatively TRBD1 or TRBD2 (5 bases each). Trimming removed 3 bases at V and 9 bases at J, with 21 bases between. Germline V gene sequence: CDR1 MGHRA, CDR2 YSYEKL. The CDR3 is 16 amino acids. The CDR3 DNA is TGCGCCAGCAGCCAGCCCACGGGACGAGCCGGTGGTGAGCAGTTCTTC. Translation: CASSQPTGRAGGEQFF.

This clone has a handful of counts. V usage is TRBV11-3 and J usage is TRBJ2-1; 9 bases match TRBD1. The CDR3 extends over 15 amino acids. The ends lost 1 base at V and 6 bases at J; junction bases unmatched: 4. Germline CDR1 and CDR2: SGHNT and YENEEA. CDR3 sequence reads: CASSLGPTGGNEQFF. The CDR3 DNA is TGTGCCAGCAGCTTAGGGCCGACAGGGGGCAATGAGCAGTTCTTC.

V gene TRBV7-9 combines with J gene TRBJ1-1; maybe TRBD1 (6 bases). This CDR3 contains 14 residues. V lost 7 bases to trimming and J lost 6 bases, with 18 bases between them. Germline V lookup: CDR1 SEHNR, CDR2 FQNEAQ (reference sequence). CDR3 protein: CASTVGGARAEAFF. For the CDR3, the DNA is TGTGCCAGCACCGTCGGGGGGGCGAGGGCTGAAGCTTTCTTT.

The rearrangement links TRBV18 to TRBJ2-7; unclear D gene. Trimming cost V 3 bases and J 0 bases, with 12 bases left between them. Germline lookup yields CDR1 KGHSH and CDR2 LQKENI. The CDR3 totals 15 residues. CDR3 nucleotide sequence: TGTGCCAGCTCACCCTACAGAGTTGACTCCTACGAGCAGTACTTC. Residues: CASSPYRVDSYEQYF.

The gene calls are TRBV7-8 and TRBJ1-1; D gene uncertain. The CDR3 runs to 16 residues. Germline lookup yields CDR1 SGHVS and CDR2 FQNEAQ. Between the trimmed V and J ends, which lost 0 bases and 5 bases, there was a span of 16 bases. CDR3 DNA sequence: TGTGCCAGCAGCTTAGCGTCCGGGGTGAGTGGGACTGAAGCTTTCTTT. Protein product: CASSLASGVSGTEAFF. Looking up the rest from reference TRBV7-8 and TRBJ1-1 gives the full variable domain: GAGVSQSPRYKVAKRGQDVALRCDPISGHVSLFWYQQALGQGPEFLTYFQNEAQLDKSGLPSDRFFAERPEGSVSTLKIQRTQQEDSAVYLCASSLASGVSGTEAFFGQGTRLTVV.

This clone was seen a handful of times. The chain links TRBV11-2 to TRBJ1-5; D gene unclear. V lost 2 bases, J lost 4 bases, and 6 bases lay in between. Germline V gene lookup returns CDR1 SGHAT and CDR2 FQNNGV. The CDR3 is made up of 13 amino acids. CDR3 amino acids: CASSLRGNQPQHF. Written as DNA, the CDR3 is TGTGCCAGCAGCTTAAGAGGGAATCAGCCCCAGCATTTT.

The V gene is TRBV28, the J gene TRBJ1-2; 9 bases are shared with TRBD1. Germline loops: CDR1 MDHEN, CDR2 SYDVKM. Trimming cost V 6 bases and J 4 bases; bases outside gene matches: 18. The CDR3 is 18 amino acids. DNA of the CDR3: TGTGCCAGCAGCCCTACCGGGACAGGGTCATATTACGGCTATGGCTACACCTTC. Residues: CASSPTGTGSYYGYGYTF.

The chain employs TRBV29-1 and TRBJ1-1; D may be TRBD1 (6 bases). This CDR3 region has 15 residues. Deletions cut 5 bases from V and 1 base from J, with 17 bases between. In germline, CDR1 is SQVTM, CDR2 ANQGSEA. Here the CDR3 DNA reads TGCAGCGTTCCTAAGGGGGGGGCCGGGAACACTGAAGCTTTCTTT. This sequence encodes CSVPKGGAGNTEAFF.

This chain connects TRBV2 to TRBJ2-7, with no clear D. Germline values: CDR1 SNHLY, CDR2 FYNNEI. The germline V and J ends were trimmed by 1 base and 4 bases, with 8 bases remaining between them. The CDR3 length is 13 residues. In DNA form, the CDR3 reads TGTGCCAGCAGTGAAGATATAGGTTACGAGCAGTACTTC. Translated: CASSEDIGYEQYF.

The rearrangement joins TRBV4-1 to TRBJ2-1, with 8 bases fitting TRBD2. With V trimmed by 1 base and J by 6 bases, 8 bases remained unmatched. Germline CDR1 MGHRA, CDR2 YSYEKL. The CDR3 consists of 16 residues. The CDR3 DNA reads TGCGCCAGCAGCCAAGGGGTCGGGGGGGCCTTCAATGAGCAGTTCTTC. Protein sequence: CASSQGVGGAFNEQFF.

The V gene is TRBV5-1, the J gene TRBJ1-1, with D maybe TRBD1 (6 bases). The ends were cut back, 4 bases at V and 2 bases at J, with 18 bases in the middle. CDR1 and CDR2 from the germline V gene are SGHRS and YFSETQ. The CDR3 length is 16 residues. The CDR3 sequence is CASSHPIQGSNTEAFF. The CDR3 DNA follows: TGCGCCAGCAGCCATCCCATACAGGGAAGCAACACTGAAGCTTTCTTT.

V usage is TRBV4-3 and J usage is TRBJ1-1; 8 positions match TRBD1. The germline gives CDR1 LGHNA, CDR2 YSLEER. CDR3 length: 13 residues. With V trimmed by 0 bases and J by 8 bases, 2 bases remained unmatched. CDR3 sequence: CASSQERDREAFF. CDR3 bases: TGCGCCAGCAGCCAAGAGCGGGACAGGGAAGCTTTCTTT.

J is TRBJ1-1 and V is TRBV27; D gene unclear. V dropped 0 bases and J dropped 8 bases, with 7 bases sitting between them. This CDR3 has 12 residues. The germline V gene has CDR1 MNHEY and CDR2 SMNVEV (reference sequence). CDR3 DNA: TGTGCCAGCAGTTTATCAGAGGAAGAAGCTTTCTTT. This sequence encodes CASSLSEEEAFF.

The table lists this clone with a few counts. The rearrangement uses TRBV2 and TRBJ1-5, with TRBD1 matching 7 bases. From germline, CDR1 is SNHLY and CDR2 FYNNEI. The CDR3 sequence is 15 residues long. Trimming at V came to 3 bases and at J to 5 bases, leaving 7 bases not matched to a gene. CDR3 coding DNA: TGTGCCAGCAGTGAGAGGGGGCGCCAAGATCAGCCCCAGCATTTT. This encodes CASSERGRQDQPQHF.

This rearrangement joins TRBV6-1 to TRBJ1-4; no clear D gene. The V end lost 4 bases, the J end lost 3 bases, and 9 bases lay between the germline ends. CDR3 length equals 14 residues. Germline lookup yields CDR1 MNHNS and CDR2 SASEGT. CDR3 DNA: TGTGCCAGCAGTGGGGCGTCACCTAATGAAAAACTGTTTTTT. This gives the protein CASSGASPNEKLFF.

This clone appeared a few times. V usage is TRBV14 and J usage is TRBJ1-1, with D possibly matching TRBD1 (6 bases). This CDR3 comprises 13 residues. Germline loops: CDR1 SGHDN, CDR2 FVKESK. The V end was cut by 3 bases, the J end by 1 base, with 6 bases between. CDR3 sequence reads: CASSQGQNTEAFF. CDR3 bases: TGTGCCAGCAGCCAGGGACAGAACACTGAAGCTTTCTTT.

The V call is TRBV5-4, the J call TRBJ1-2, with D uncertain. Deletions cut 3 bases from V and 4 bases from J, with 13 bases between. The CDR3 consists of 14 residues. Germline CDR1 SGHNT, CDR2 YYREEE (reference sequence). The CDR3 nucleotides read TGTGCCAGCAGCTCGGTGAGTCTCCGCTATGGCTACACCTTC. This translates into CASSSVSLRYGYTF.

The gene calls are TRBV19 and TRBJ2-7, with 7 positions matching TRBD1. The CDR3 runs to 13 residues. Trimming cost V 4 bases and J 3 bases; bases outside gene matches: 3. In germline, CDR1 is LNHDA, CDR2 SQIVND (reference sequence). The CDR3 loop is CASSTRDSYEQYF. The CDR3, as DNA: TGTGCCAGTAGTACCCGGGACAGCTACGAGCAGTACTTC.